The rows below give T cell receptor beta chains drawn from one sample of a study of CD8+ T cells in alopecia areata. Some clones are missing from TCRdb's copy, which holds only in-frame ones; the method was immunoSEQ multiplex PCR. The sample contains a few hundred thousand clones, about 61% of which appear only once. The sequenced sample consisted of CD8+ T cells sorted from blood. The receptors come from a human donor in good health. CDR3s include the opening cysteine and the closing phenylalanine or tryptophan. The order of the fields is J gene, V gene, clone size, D gene, CDR3 DNA, CDR3 protein. D genes are given only for firm matches. Only part of the rows carry a size: once, few, many, or a class if the clone is expanded.

TRBJ1-5 | TRBV5-4 | NA | NA | TGTGCCAGCAGCCAAGGACCTTATAGCAATCAGCCCCAGCATTTT | CASSQGPYSNQPQHF
TRBJ1-1 | TRBV29-1 | NA | NA | TGCAGCGGTTACTTGGAGGGTGAAGCTTTCTTT | CSGYLEGEAFF
TRBJ1-1 | TRBV7-2 | NA | NA | TGTGCCAGCAGCTTTGAGGGCTCGGGTGAAGCTTTCTTT | CASSFEGSGEAFF
TRBJ2-5 | TRBV6-5 | NA | TRBD1 | TGTGCCAGCAGTTTGACAGGGTTGTGGTACTTC | CASSLTGLWYF
TRBJ1-2 | TRBV6-5 | NA | TRBD1 | TGTGCCAGCGGGGGCCTCCGGGACAGGGTTTGGTACACCTTC | CASGGLRDRVWYTF
TRBJ2-4 | TRBV9 | once | NA | TGTGCCAGCAGCGCCCATGAAGCGGCGGGTCAAAACATTCAGTACTTC | CASSAHEAAGQNIQYF
TRBJ1-6 | TRBV2 | NA | NA | TGTGCCTCCAGCGCGGTTCCCTGGGCGGATTCACCCCTCCACTTT | CASSAVPWADSPLHF
TRBJ2-5 | TRBV2 | NA | TRBD1 | TGTGCCAGCCATGAGACAGGGTGGAACCAAGAGACCCAGTACTTC | CASHETGWNQETQYF
TRBJ2-4 | TRBV21-1 | few | NA | TGTGCCAGCGGACAGGGCTATTTGAACATTCAGTACTTC | CASGQGYLNIQYF
TRBJ2-7 | TRBV6-5 | NA | TRBD1 | TGTGCCAGCAGTTACTCGGGACAGCGGTACTTC | CASSYSGQRYF
TRBJ2-5 | TRBV29-1 | NA | TRBD1 | TGCAGCGTTGAAGTCGGGACAGAGGGGACCCAGTACTTC | CSVEVGTEGTQYF
TRBJ1-2 | TRBV4-1 | NA | TRBD1 | TGCGCCAGCAGCCAAAGGACAGGGGAAACGTATGGCTACACCTTC | CASSQRTGETYGYTF
TRBJ1-4 | TRBV29-1 | NA | TRBD1 | TGCAGCGTAACTACAGGGGTTAATGAAAAACTGTTTTTT | CSVTTGVNEKLFF
TRBJ1-2 | TRBV23-1 | once | NA | TGCGCCAGCAGTCAAAGGCAGGGGATGGATGGCTACACCTTC | CASSQRQGMDGYTF
TRBJ2-3 | TRBV6-5 | NA | TRBD1 | TGTGCCAGCAGTAGGGGGCCGGAAGATACGCAGTATTTT | CASSRGPEDTQYF
TRBJ2-2 | TRBV29-1 | NA | TRBD2 | TGCAGCGTCCGACCGACTAGCGGGCGGAACACCGGGGAGCTGTTTTTT | CSVRPTSGRNTGELFF
TRBJ2-7 | TRBV4-2 | few | TRBD1 | TGTGCCAGCAGTCAGACAGGGACCTACGAGCAGTACTTC | CASSQTGTYEQYF
TRBJ2-4 | TRBV13 | NA | TRBD1 | TGTGCCAGCAGCCAACAGGGGGCCAAAAACATTCAGTACTTC | CASSQQGAKNIQYF
TRBJ2-7 | TRBV10-3 | few | NA | TGTGCCATCAGTGACCGGACAAATTACGAGCAGTACTTC | CAISDRTNYEQYF
TRBJ1-1 | TRBV13 | few | NA | TGTGCCAGCAGCCCGCCCTCGGAGTTTTTTCGCACTGAAGCTTTCTTT | CASSPPSEFFRTEAFF
TRBJ2-7 | TRBV27 | NA | NA | TGTGCCAGCAGTTTCCTCGACAGCTACGAGCAGTACTTC | CASSFLDSYEQYF
TRBJ2-3 | TRBV29-1 | few | NA | TGCAGCGTTGTTCAGGGCTTTGGTACAGATACGCAGTATTTT | CSVVQGFGTDTQYF
TRBJ1-6 | TRBV4-1 | few | NA | TGCGCCAGCAGCGGGCCGACAGGTCTCGTTGCACCCCTCCACTTT | CASSGPTGLVAPLHF
TRBJ1-5 | TRBV6-5 | NA | NA | TGTGCCAGCTGCATAAAGGGGGGTCAGCCCCAGCATTTT | CASCIKGGQPQHF
TRBJ2-3 | TRBV27 | NA | TRBD1 | TGTGCCAGCAATCCGACAGGGGGAACAGATACGCAGTATTTT | CASNPTGGTDTQYF